This note documents a single T cell receptor beta chain sequence. Assay used: immunoSEQ multiplex PCR; TCRdb lists only in-frame clones, some missing. The table records fewer than 450,000 clones, 87% of them present only once. The data belong to a study of blood T cell repertoires in COVID-19. Across the study: The analysed material was cDNA or gDNA that came from T cells, B-cell-depleted T cells, or PBMCs.

Germline CDR1 is KGHDR and CDR2 is SFDVKD. The CDR3 extends over 16 amino acids. J was trimmed by 4 bases and V by 2 bases; bases with no gene match: 6. The sample taken for sequencing was peripheral blood. The J gene is TRBJ2-3, the V gene TRBV24-1, with TRBD1 matching 9 bases. This clonotype was sampled from a woman between 50 and 59 years old with COVID-19, enrolled during active disease. The CDR3 DNA follows: TGTGCCACCAGTGATTCCCGGGACAGGGTGGCAGATACGCAGTATTTT. Translating gives CATSDSRDRVADTQYF.